The subject of this entry is one TCR beta chain. Its antigen remains unknown. The repertoire was sequenced with immunoSEQ multiplex PCR; TCRdb's copy has only in-frame clones and lacks some. The table records 55,000 to 75,000 clones, more than 75% of them present only once. Patients were excluded for autoimmune disease history or systemic immunosuppression. Blood sampling was done at baseline, cycle 4 day 1, and cycle 7 day 1. The data originate from a study of OX40 agonist ivuxolimab in advanced cancers. Points from the study as a whole: Partial responders at 0.1-3.0 mg/kg had among the lowest clonal expansion.

Source: CD4+ or CD8+ T cells sorted from blood, taken in a trial of the OX40 agonist ivuxolimab. The clonotype was recovered from an adult with an advanced solid tumor such as melanoma, head and neck, liver or kidney cancer.

CDR3 nucleotide sequence: TGTGCCAGCAGCTTAGGAGAGACCCAGTACTTC. This codes for CASSLGETQYF. V is TRBV11-3 and J is TRBJ2-5, with D unresolved. V was clipped by 1 base and J by 4 bases, with 1 base between them. CDR1 and CDR2 (germline): SGHNT, YENEEA. The length of the CDR3 is 11 residues.